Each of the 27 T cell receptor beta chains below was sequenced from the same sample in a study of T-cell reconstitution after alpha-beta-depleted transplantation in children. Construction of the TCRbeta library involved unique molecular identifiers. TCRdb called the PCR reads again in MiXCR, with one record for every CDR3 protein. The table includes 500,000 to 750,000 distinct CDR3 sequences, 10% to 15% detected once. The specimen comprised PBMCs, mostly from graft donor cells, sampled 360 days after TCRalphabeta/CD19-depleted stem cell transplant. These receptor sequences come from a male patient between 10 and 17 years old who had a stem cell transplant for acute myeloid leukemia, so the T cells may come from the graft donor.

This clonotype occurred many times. The CDR3 loop reads CASSAAGTRSYEQYF. The CDR3 DNA follows: TGTGCCAGCAGTGCGGCCGGGACACGCTCCTACGAGCAGTACTTC. The J gene is TRBJ2-7, the V gene TRBV28; D is possibly TRBD1 (6 bases). The CDR3 loop spans 15 amino acids. The V gene's germline CDR1 is MDHEN and CDR2 SYDVKM. Trimming shortened V by 5 bases and J by 0 bases, and 14 bases separated the two germline ends.

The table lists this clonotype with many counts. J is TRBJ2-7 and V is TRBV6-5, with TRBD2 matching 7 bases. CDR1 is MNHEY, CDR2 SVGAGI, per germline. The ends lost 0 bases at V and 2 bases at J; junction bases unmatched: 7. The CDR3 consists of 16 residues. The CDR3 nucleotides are TGTGCCAGCAGTTACTCGAAGGGTCGGGGGGCCTACGAGCAGTACTTC. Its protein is CASSYSKGRGAYEQYF.

The DNA for the CDR3 is TGCAGCGTTGCGAAGCGACAGGGGATCGGAAACACCATATATTTT. This encodes CSVAKRQGIGNTIYF. V and J are TRBV29-1 and TRBJ1-3; 8 nucleotides match TRBD1. This CDR3 is built from 15 residues. Trimming at V came to 4 bases and at J to 4 bases, leaving 9 bases not matched to a gene. CDR1 SQVTM and CDR2 ANQGSEA come from the germline V gene.

This chain's CDR3 is CSARRDRNTGELFF. CDR3 bases: TGCAGTGCTAGAAGGGACAGGAACACCGGGGAGCTGTTTTTT. J is TRBJ2-2 and V is TRBV20-1; TRBD1 aligns across 7 bases. The CDR3 spans 14 residues. Per the germline V gene, CDR1 is DFQATT and CDR2 is SNEGSKA (reference sequence). V trimming: 2 bases; J trimming: 1 base; junction bases outside the gene matches: 1.

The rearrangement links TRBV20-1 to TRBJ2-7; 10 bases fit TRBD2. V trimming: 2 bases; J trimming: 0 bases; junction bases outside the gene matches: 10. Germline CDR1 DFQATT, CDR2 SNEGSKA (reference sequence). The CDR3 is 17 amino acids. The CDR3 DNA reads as TGCAGTGCTAGAAAGGGGCTAGCGGGAGCATTCTCCTACGAGCAGTACTTC. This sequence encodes CSARKGLAGAFSYEQYF.

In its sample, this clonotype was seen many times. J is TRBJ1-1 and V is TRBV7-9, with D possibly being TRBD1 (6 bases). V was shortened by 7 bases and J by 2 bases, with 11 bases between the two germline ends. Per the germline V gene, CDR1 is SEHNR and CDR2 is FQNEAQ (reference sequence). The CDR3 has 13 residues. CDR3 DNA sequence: TGTGCCAGCATCCAGGACAGTAACACTGAAGCTTTCTTT. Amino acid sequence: CASIQDSNTEAFF.

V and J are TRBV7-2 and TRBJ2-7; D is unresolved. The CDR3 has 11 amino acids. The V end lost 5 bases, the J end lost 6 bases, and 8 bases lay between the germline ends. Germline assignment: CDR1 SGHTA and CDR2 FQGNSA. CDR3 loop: CASSIGGEQYF. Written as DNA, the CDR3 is TGTGCCAGCAGCATTGGCGGCGAGCAGTACTTC.

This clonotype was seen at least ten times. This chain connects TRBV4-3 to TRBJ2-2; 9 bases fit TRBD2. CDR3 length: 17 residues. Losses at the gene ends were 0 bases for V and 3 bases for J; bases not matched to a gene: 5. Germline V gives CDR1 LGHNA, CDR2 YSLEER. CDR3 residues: CASSQDPAGGYTGELFF. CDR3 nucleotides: TGCGCCAGCAGCCAAGATCCCGCGGGAGGGTACACCGGGGAGCTGTTTTTT.

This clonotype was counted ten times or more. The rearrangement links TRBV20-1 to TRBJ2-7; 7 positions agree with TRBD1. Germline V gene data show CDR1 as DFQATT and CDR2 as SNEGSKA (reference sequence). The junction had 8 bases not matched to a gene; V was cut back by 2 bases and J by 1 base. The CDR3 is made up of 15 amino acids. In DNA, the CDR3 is TGCAGTGCTAGACTTCCCGGGACAGCTTCCTACGAGCAGTACTTC. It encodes CSARLPGTASYEQYF.

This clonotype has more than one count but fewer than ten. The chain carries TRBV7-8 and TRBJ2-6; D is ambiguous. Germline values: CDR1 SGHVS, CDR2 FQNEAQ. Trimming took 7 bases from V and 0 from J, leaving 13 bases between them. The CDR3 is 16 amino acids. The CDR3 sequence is CASTAVVPSGANVLTF. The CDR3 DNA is TGTGCCAGCACGGCGGTGGTACCCTCTGGGGCCAACGTCCTGACTTTC.

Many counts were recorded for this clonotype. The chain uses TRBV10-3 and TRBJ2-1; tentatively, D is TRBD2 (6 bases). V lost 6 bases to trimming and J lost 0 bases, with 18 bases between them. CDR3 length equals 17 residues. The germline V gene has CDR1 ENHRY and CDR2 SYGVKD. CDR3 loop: CAISDILALSSYNEQFF. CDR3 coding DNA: TGTGCCATCAGCGATATTCTAGCGTTAAGCTCCTACAATGAGCAGTTCTTC.

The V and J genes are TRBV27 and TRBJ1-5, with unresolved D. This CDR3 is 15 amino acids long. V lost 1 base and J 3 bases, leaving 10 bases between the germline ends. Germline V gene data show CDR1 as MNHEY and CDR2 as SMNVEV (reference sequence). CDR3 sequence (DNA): TGTGCCAGCAGTTTATATGGCTCCTACAATCAGCCCCAGCATTTT. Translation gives CASSLYGSYNQPQHF.

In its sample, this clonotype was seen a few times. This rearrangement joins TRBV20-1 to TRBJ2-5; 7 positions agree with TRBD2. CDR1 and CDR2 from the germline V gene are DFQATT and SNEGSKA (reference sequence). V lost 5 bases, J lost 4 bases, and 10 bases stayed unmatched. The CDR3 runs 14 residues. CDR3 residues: CSAPLAGVRETQYF. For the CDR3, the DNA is TGCAGTGCTCCCCTTGCGGGAGTACGAGAGACCCAGTACTTC.

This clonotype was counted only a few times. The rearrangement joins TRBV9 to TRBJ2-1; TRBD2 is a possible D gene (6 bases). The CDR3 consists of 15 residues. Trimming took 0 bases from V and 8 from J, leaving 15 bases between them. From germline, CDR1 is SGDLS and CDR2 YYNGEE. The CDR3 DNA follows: TGTGCCAGCAGCGTAGACGGGGGAAGGGTAGATGAGCAGTTCTTC. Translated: CASSVDGGRVDEQFF.

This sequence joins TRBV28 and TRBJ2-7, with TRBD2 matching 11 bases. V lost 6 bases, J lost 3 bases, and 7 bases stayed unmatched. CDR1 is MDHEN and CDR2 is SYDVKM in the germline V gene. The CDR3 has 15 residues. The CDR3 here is CASSIPGLAVYEQYF. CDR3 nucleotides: TGTGCCAGCAGCATACCGGGACTAGCGGTCTACGAGCAGTACTTC.

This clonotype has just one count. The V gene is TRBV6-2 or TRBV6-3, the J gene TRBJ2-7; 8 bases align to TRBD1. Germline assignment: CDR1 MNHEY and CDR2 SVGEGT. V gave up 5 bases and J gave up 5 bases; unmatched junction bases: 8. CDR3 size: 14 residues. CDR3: CASSQDRVINEQYF. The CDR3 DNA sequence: TGTGCCAGCAGTCAGGACAGGGTAATCAACGAGCAGTACTTC.

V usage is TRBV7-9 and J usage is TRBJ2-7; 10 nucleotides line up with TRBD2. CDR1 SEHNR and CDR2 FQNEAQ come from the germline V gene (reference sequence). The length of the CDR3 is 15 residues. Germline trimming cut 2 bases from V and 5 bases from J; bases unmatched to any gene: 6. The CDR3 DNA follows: TGTGCCAGCAGCTTAACCCTAGCGGGAGCGGACGAGCAGTACTTC. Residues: CASSLTLAGADEQYF.

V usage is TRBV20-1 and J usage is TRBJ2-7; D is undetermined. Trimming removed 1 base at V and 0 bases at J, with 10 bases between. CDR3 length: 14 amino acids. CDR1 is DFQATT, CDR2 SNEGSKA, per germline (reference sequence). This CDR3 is CSARASANSYEQYF. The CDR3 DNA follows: TGCAGTGCTAGAGCCAGCGCGAACTCCTACGAGCAGTACTTC.

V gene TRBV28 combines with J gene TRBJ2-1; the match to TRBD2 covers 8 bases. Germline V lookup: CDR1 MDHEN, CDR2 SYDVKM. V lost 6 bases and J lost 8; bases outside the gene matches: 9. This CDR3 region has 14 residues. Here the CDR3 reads CASSLHVGGDEQFF. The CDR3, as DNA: TGTGCCAGCAGCCTTCACGTCGGGGGGGATGAGCAGTTCTTC.

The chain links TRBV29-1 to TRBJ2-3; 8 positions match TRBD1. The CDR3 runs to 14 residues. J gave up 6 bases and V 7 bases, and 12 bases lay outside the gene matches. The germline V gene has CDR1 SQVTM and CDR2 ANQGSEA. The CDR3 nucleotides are TGCAGCGGAGCCGACAGGGGCAAGGGTGATACGCAGTATTTT. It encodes CSGADRGKGDTQYF.

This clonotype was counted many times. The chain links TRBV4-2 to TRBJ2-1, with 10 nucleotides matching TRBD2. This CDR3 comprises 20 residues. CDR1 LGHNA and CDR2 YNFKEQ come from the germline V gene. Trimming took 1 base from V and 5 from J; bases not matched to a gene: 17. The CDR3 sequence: CASSQGASSGSVGVNNEQFF. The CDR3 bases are TGTGCCAGCAGCCAAGGTGCATCTAGCGGGAGCGTTGGGGTAAACAATGAGCAGTTCTTC.

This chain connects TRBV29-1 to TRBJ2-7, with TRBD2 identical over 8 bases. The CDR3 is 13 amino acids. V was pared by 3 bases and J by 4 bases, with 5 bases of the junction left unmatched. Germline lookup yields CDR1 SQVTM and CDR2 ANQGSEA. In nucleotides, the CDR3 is TGCAGCGTTGAGGTAGCGGGAAGGTACGAGCAGTACTTC. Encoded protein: CSVEVAGRYEQYF.

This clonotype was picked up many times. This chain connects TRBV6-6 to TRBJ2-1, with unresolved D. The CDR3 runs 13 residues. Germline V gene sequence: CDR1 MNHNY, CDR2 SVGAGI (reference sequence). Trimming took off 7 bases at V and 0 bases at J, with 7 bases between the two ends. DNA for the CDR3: TGTGCCAGCATCGATAGCTCCTACAATGAGCAGTTCTTC. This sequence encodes CASIDSSYNEQFF.

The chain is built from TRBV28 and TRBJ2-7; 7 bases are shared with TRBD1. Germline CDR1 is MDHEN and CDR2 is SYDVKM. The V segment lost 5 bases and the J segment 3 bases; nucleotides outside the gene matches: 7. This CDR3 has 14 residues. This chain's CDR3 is CASSPGQFYYEQYF. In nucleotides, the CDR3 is TGTGCCAGCAGTCCGGGACAGTTCTACTACGAGCAGTACTTC.

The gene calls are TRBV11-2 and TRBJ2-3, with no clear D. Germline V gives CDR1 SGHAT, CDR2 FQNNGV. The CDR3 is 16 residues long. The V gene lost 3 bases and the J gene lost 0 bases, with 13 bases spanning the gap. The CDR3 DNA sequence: TGTGCCAGCAGCTTCAGTCTCATGGCAAGCACAGATACGCAGTATTTT. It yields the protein CASSFSLMASTDTQYF.

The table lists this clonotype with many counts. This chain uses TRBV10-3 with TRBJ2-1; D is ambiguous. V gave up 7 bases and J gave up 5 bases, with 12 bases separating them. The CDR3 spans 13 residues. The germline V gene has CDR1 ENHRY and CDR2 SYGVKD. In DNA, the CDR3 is TGTGCCATCAATCTGGAGCGAGACAATGAGCAGTTCTTC. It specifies CAINLERDNEQFF.

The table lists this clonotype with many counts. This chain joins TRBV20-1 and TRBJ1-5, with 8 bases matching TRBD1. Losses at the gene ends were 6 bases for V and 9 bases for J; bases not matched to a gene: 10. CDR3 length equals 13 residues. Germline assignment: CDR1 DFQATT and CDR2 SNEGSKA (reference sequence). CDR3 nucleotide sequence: TGCAGTGCCTTTGGACAGGGCGGTGGGCCCCAGCATTTT. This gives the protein CSAFGQGGGPQHF.